This is a list of T cell receptor beta chains from one sample in a study of regulatory T cells in long-lasting Graves disease. TCRdb reprocessed the multiplex PCR reads with MiXCR, giving one entry per CDR3 protein. The sample lists some 410,000 distinct CDR3 sequences; 16% were seen once. This sample was shared with a second study, whose subject was T cells in Graves' hyperthyroidism and ophthalmopathy.

The sequenced sample was peripheral blood mononuclear cells (PBMCs), obtained at new diagnosis, from a patient treated with antithyroid drugs. These receptors were taken from a woman younger than 45 with Graves disease. The conserved cysteine and the conserved F or W are not part of the CDR3 here.

V: TRBV11-2
length: 16
J: TRBJ2-6
CDR3: ASSVDRVIGSGANVLT

V: TRBV6-4
length: 14
J: TRBJ2-1
CDR3: ASREGLAGYYNEQF

V: TRBV30
length: 12
J: TRBJ2-1
CDR3: AWGAGLRMDEQF

V: TRBV20-1
length: 11
J: TRBJ1-1
CDR3: SAVPGQTTEAF

V: TRBV5-1
length: 12
J: TRBJ2-1
CDR3: ASSFPEGGDEQF

V: TRBV6-2/TRBV6-3
length: 15
J: TRBJ1-3
CDR3: ASSSLKRQYRVDTIY

V: TRBV10-3
length: 13
J: TRBJ1-2
CDR3: AISEAQGAHYGYT

V: TRBV7-2
length: 14
J: TRBJ1-5
CDR3: ASSSMAGPLNQPQH

V: TRBV3-1
length: 14
J: TRBJ2-5
CDR3: ASSQDMLAGKETQY

V: TRBV18
length: 11
J: TRBJ2-7
CDR3: ASSSASVHEQY

V: TRBV2
length: 13
J: TRBJ2-3
CDR3: ASSSLTGGADTQY

V: TRBV4-1
length: 14
J: TRBJ1-5
CDR3: ASSQGGTVSNQPQH

V: TRBV10-2
length: 12
J: TRBJ2-3
CDR3: ASSEGRTFDTQY

V: TRBV10-3
length: 12
J: TRBJ1-1
CDR3: AISTGKRATEAF

V: TRBV27
length: 12
J: TRBJ2-7
CDR3: ASVGTRGSYEQY

V: TRBV29-1
length: 13
J: TRBJ2-2
CDR3: SAEGGAGNTGELF

V: TRBV5-1
length: 14
J: TRBJ2-3
CDR3: ASSLRGVGGQDTQY

V: TRBV10-3
length: 11
J: TRBJ1-1
CDR3: ATAPGQGIEAF

V: TRBV20-1
length: 15
J: TRBJ2-7
CDR3: SARVLTGVGGFYEQY

V: TRBV30
length: 14
J: TRBJ1-1
CDR3: AWNPPRILWNTEAF

V: TRBV3-1
length: 13
J: TRBJ1-2
CDR3: ASSQGDSRYYGYT

V: TRBV12-3/TRBV12-4
length: 12
J: TRBJ2-7
CDR3: ASSGSGNPYEQY

V: TRBV14
length: 11
J: TRBJ1-6
CDR3: ASSQLGVSPLH

V: TRBV7-8
length: 13
J: TRBJ2-1
CDR3: ASSPTSSSYNEQF

V: TRBV18
length: 16
J: TRBJ2-4
CDR3: ASSPPDISGTGRNIQY

V: TRBV30
length: 16
J: TRBJ2-3
CDR3: AWSGIRTSGRPPRTQY

V: TRBV6-1
length: 12
J: TRBJ1-2
CDR3: ASSERQPGRGYT

V: TRBV7-9
length: 13
J: TRBJ2-2
CDR3: ASSRGQPGTGELF